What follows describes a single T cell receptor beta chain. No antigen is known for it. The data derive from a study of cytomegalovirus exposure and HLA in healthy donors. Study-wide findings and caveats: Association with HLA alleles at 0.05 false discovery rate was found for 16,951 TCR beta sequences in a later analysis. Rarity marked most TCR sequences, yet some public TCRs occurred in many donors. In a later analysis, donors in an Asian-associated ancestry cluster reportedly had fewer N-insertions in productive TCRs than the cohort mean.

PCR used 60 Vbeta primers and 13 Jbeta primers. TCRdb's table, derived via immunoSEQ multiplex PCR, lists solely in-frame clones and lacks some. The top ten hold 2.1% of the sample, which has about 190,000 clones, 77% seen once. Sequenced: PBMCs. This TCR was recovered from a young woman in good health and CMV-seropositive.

This CDR3 is CASSPTILGTGAMQFF. In DNA, the CDR3 is TGTGCCAGCAGCCCGACCATTCTCGGGACAGGGGCCATGCAGTTCTTC. The chain combines TRBV4-2 with TRBJ2-1; 10 nucleotides agree with TRBD1. Germline V CDR1 and CDR2: LGHNA, YNFKEQ. The ends lost 4 bases at V and 12 bases at J; junction bases unmatched: 15. The CDR3 contains 16 residues.